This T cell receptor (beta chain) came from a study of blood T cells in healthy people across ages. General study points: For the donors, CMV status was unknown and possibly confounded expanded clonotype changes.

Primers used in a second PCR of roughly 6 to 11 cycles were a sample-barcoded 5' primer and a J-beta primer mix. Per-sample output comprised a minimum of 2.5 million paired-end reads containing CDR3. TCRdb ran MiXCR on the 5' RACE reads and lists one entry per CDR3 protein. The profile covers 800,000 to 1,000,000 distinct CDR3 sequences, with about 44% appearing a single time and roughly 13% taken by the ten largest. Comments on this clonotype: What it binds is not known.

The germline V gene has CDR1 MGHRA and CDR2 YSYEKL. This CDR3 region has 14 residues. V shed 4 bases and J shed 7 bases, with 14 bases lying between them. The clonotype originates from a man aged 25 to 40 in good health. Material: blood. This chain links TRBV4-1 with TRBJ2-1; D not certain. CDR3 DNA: TGCGCCAGCAGCCCTCGTTGGGTGGGGAATGAGCAGTTCTTC. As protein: CASSPRWVGNEQFF.